Listed below are T cell receptor beta chains from one sample, sequenced in a study of cytomegalovirus exposure and HLA in healthy donors. Libraries were prepared by immunoSEQ multiplex PCR; TCRdb keeps only in-frame clonotypes and omits some of them. Among under 200,000 clones, roughly four fifths were seen once, and the ten largest hold under 0.6%. Material: PBMCs. The receptor set was obtained from a woman between 45 and 65 years old in good health and CMV-seronegative. Each CDR3 is given with its conserved first and last residue. The D gene is left open where the match is weak. Some rows have no size entry. The others give once, few or many, or a class for an expanded clone.

d_gene,j_gene,v_gene,abundance,CDR3nt,CDR3aa
TRBD2,TRBJ2-3,TRBV5-6,.,TGTGCCAGCAGCTCAGCGGGAGGTGGAGATACGCAGTATTTT,CASSSAGGGDTQYF
TRBD2,TRBJ2-3,TRBV19,.,TGTGCCAGTAGTATGGGCCTAGCGGCTAGCACAGATACGCAGTATTTT,CASSMGLAASTDTQYF
.,TRBJ2-5,TRBV2,.,TGTGCCAGCCTTCGCCAAGAGACCCAGTACTTC,CASLRQETQYF
TRBD2,TRBJ2-3,TRBV5-6,few,TGTGCCAGCAGCTTCGCGGGAGGGCCGGATACGCAGTATTTT,CASSFAGGPDTQYF
.,TRBJ1-6,TRBV13,.,TGTGCCAGCAGCAAAATGAACCGTGGCCCCGAAGTATATAATTCACCCCTCCACTTT,CASSKMNRGPEVYNSPLHF
TRBD1,TRBJ1-1,TRBV10-3,.,TGTGCCATCAGCCCCGGACAGGGCGGGGGTGACACTGAAGCTTTCTTT,CAISPGQGGGDTEAFF
TRBD1,TRBJ2-2,TRBV7-9,once,TGTGCCAGCAGCTCGGGACAGGAGTTCACCGGGGAGCTGTTTTTT,CASSSGQEFTGELFF
.,TRBJ1-4,TRBV7-4,few,TGTGCCAGCAGCACGGGGTGGGTTGCTGAAAAACTGTTTTTT,CASSTGWVAEKLFF
TRBD2,TRBJ2-3,TRBV6-6,.,TGTGCCAGCAGTCCCCCCGGGGGGTCAAATACGCAGTATTTT,CASSPPGGSNTQYF
TRBD1,TRBJ1-4,TRBV18,.,TGTGCCAGCTCACCACCCCGGACAGGGGATGAAAAACTGTTTTTT,CASSPPRTGDEKLFF
.,TRBJ2-7,TRBV27,.,TGTGCCAGCAGTTTACGAGGGTCCTACGAGCAGTACTTC,CASSLRGSYEQYF
TRBD1,TRBJ1-1,TRBV9,.,TGTGCCAGCAGCGTTCAGGGGACAGTGAACACTGAAGCTTTCTTT,CASSVQGTVNTEAFF
TRBD2,TRBJ2-1,TRBV7-8,.,TGTGCCAGCAGTTCAATGACTAGCGGGAGCTACAATGAGCAGTTCTTC,CASSSMTSGSYNEQFF
TRBD2,TRBJ2-1,TRBV9,.,TGTGCCAGCAGCGTAGAGGGGCGGGGGGTTGGGCAGTTCTTC,CASSVEGRGVGQFF
TRBD1,TRBJ2-5,TRBV5-6,.,TGTGCCAGCAGCTGGCCCGGGACAGGGGGCGCGGAGACCCAGTACTTC,CASSWPGTGGAETQYF
.,TRBJ1-1,TRBV18,.,TGTGCCAGCTCACCGGAGGTCGAGGCTGAAGCTTTCTTT,CASSPEVEAEAFF
TRBD2,TRBJ2-2,TRBV11-3,.,TGTGCCAGCAGAGGAGGTAGCGGGAGCACCGGGGAGCTGTTTTTT,CASRGGSGSTGELFF
.,TRBJ2-3,TRBV2,.,TGTGCCAGCAGTATCTCAGATACGCAGTATTTT,CASSISDTQYF
.,TRBJ2-7,TRBV6-1,.,TGTGCCATCCGAGAGGACAGCTACTCCTACGAGCAGTACTTC,CAIREDSYSYEQYF
TRBD2,TRBJ2-7,TRBV5-4,.,TGTGCCAGCAGCTCACTAGCGGCGGACCCTGGGGGCTCCTACGAGCAGTACTTC,CASSSLAADPGGSYEQYF
.,TRBJ2-2,TRBV7-2,.,TGTGCCAGCAGCTTAGTTTGGAGTGAGCTGTTTTTT,CASSLVWSELFF
TRBD1,TRBJ2-7,TRBV5-1,.,TGCGCCAGCAGCCCACCGGGACAGGGTACTATACCCTACGAGCAGTACTTC,CASSPPGQGTIPYEQYF
.,TRBJ2-6,TRBV11-1,.,TGTGCCAGCAGCTATTCCGGGACAAGCTTATACTCTGGGGCCAACGTCCTGACTTTC,CASSYSGTSLYSGANVLTF
TRBD1,TRBJ2-7,TRBV2,.,TGTGCCAGCAGAGATCCCGGGACAGGGTACGAGCAGTACTTC,CASRDPGTGYEQYF
.,TRBJ1-1,TRBV6-5,few,TGTGCCAGCAGTTACTCGCCGGGGGGAGACACTGAAGCTTTCTTT,CASSYSPGGDTEAFF
TRBD2,TRBJ2-7,TRBV11-2,.,TGTGCCAGCAGCAAGACTAGCGGGGTCTACGAGCAGTACTTC,CASSKTSGVYEQYF
TRBD2,TRBJ2-7,TRBV6-5,.,TGTGCCAGCAGGCAGCGGGAGGGACCCTACGAGCAGTACTTC,CASRQREGPYEQYF
TRBD2,TRBJ2-2,TRBV28,.,TGTGCCATCGGGACTAGCGGGATCTCAAACGGGGAGCTGTTTTTT,CAIGTSGISNGELFF
TRBD1,TRBJ1-1,TRBV7-2,.,TGTGCCAGCAGCTTGGACGGACAGGGTGAAGCTTTCTTT,CASSLDGQGEAFF
.,TRBJ2-2,TRBV13,.,TGTGCCAGCAGCTTAAAGATCCCACAGGGTGCCGGGGAGCTGTTTTTT,CASSLKIPQGAGELFF
.,TRBJ2-7,TRBV9,.,TGTGCCAGCAGCGAACTAGAGTCTCCCTACGAGCAGTACTTC,CASSELESPYEQYF
TRBD1,TRBJ1-2,TRBV4-1,.,TGCGCCAGCAGCCAAACCGGGACAGACTACTATGGCTACACCTTC,CASSQTGTDYYGYTF
TRBD2,TRBJ2-3,TRBV7-2,.,TGTGCCAGCAGTCGACACCGGGGGGGCACCTCAGATACGCAGTATTTT,CASSRHRGGTSDTQYF
.,TRBJ1-5,TRBV19,.,TGTGCCAGTAGCCTGACAGTAATAAGCAATCAGCCCCAGCATTTT,CASSLTVISNQPQHF
TRBD1,TRBJ1-2,TRBV30,.,TGTGCCTGGAGGTTCCATCGCCGGACAGGGGGCGAGAACTATGGCTACACCTTC,CAWRFHRRTGGENYGYTF
.,TRBJ1-2,TRBV28,.,TGTGCCAGCGTCTACGGTTCGGGCTACACCTTC,CASVYGSGYTF
TRBD1,TRBJ2-7,TRBV7-6,.,TGTGCCAGCAGCTTAGGGACAGGGGGCTCCGAGCAGTACTTC,CASSLGTGGSEQYF
TRBD1,TRBJ1-6,TRBV28,.,TGTGCCAGCGGTCGACAGGGCGGCAATTCACCCCTCCACTTT,CASGRQGGNSPLHF
.,TRBJ1-4,TRBV5-6,.,TGTGCCAGCAGCTTGGAACTGAATAATGAAAAACTGTTTTTT,CASSLELNNEKLFF
TRBD2,TRBJ2-1,TRBV6-5,once,TGTGCCAGCAGTTACGTAGCGGGAGTGGTCAATGAGCAGTTCTTC,CASSYVAGVVNEQFF
.,TRBJ1-1,TRBV7-9,once,TGTGCCAGCAGCTCCCCAGGCCCCATGAACACTGAAGCTTTCTTT,CASSSPGPMNTEAFF
TRBD2,TRBJ2-5,TRBV10-3,.,TGTGCCATCAGTGAGTCGTCCGGTGTGGGGCTAGCGGGGCGGGAGACCCAGTACTTC,CAISESSGVGLAGRETQYF
TRBD2,TRBJ2-7,TRBV15,.,TGTGCCACCAGCAGAGGGAACCGGGACTACTCCTACGAGCAGTACTTC,CATSRGNRDYSYEQYF
.,TRBJ1-1,TRBV5-1,.,TGCGCCAGCAGCCTAAAAGGGGGTGACAGGCAAGCTTTCTTT,CASSLKGGDRQAFF
TRBD1,TRBJ1-1,TRBV5-1,.,TGCGCCAGCAGTACCGGGACAGAAACTACTGAAGCTTTCTTT,CASSTGTETTEAFF
.,TRBJ1-3,TRBV29-1,.,TGCAGCGTTGAAGGTCGAGGAGGCTCTGGAAACACCATATATTTT,CSVEGRGGSGNTIYF
TRBD1,TRBJ2-7,TRBV5-6,few,TGTGCCAGCAGCCAACTGGACAGGGGGCTTTCCTACGAGCAGTACTTC,CASSQLDRGLSYEQYF
TRBD1,TRBJ1-4,TRBV28,.,TGTGCCAGCAGTCGACAGGGTCGACCTGAAAAACTGTTTTTT,CASSRQGRPEKLFF
TRBD1,TRBJ2-3,TRBV4-1,.,TGCGCCAGCAGCCAAGTGAGACAGGGGGTCACAGATACGCAGTATTTT,CASSQVRQGVTDTQYF
.,TRBJ1-3,TRBV28,.,TGTGCCAGCAGTTTACGACAGACCTCTGGAAACACCATATATTTT,CASSLRQTSGNTIYF
TRBD2,TRBJ2-1,TRBV6-1,.,TGTGCCAGCAAATTTAGCGGGATTACCAATGAGCAGTTCTTC,CASKFSGITNEQFF
.,TRBJ2-2,TRBV7-6,.,TGTGCCAGCAGTCCAGACACGAACACCGGGGAGCTGTTTTTT,CASSPDTNTGELFF
TRBD1,TRBJ1-4,TRBV5-1,.,TGCGCCAGCAGACGAGGGACAGCAACTAATGAAAAACTGTTTTTT,CASRRGTATNEKLFF
TRBD1,TRBJ2-7,TRBV29-1,.,TGCAGCGTAAAACGGGACAGGGGTTTTTACGAGCAGTACTTC,CSVKRDRGFYEQYF
.,TRBJ2-5,TRBV29-1,.,TGCAGCGTTGAAGTTACTAGCCGTGGGGAGACCCAGTACTTC,CSVEVTSRGETQYF